These 23 T cell receptor beta chains came from one sample sequenced in a study of naive and memory T cell subsets. Study-wide results and limits: Especially in CD8 cells, naive repertoires contained a few larger clonotypes, possibly CD45RA-re-expressing memory cells.

The antigens of these receptors remain unknown. Two oligonucleotides, mixed equimolar, formed the beta constant-region primer covering TRBC1 and TRBC2. Four rounds of PCR amplified the ligated cDNA using nested alpha and beta constant-region primers plus SP2. TCRdb fed the UMI-ligation and nested PCR reads into MiXCR, producing one record per CDR3 protein. This table holds some 110,000 distinct CDR3 sequences, more than 12% found once. Sequencing used naive CD8+ T cells from blood. The receptors stem from a human donor in good health.

The chain has TRBV20-1 and TRBJ1-2; no clear D gene. CDR1 DFQATT and CDR2 SNEGSKA come from the germline V gene (reference sequence). V lost 5 bases, J lost 8 bases, and 21 bases lay in between. The CDR3 is 14 amino acids. This CDR3 reads CSAQPGPKSSGYTF. In nucleotides, the CDR3 is TGCAGTGCTCAACCGGGCCCCAAGTCCTCCGGCTACACCTTC.

The chain links TRBV13 to TRBJ2-1, with TRBD2 identical over 10 bases. Germline CDR1 reads PRHDT; CDR2 reads FYEKMQ (reference sequence). The CDR3 is 17 residues long. With V trimmed by 5 bases and J by 3 bases, 10 bases remained unmatched. The CDR3: CASSPQSAGGVYNEQFF. Written as DNA, the CDR3 is TGTGCCAGCAGCCCTCAATCAGCGGGAGGGGTCTACAATGAGCAGTTCTTC.

This clonotype was detected a few times. The chain links TRBV28 to TRBJ1-2, with 7 bases lining up with TRBD1. Germline lookup yields CDR1 MDHEN and CDR2 SYDVKM. This CDR3 region has 16 residues. After removal of 2 bases from V and 2 bases from J, the junction contained 8 bases not matched to a gene. CDR3 amino acids: CASSLAAGQSNYGYTF. For the CDR3, the DNA is TGTGCCAGCAGTTTAGCGGCGGGACAGTCCAACTATGGCTACACCTTC.

Ten or more counts support this clonotype. The chain joins TRBV4-2 to TRBJ2-7, with TRBD2 matching 8 bases. V was clipped by 0 bases and J by 2 bases; unmatched bases: 6. The CDR3 totals 16 residues. The germline V gene encodes CDR1 LGHNA and CDR2 YNFKEQ. The CDR3 spells CASSQDPGTRAYEQYF. The CDR3 nucleotides read TGTGCCAGCAGCCAAGATCCCGGGACTAGAGCCTACGAGCAGTACTTC.

A few counts support this clonotype. J is TRBJ1-1 and V is TRBV11-2; D is ambiguous. The CDR3 totals 14 residues. The ends were cut back, 8 bases at V and 1 base at J, with 14 bases in the middle. Germline lookup yields CDR1 SGHAT and CDR2 FQNNGV. In DNA form, the CDR3 reads TGTGCCAGCCGCCCTTCTCAGCAGAACACTGAAGCTTTCTTT. It specifies CASRPSQQNTEAFF.

This clonotype was counted only a few times. This chain uses TRBV4-1 with TRBJ2-1, with TRBD2 matching 7 bases. The CDR3 is made up of 16 amino acids. CDR1 is MGHRA, CDR2 YSYEKL, per germline. V lost 4 bases to trimming and J lost 0 bases; unmatched junction nucleotides: 6. CDR3 amino acids: CASSPGRGGSYNEQFF. The CDR3 bases are TGCGCCAGCAGCCCTGGCCGCGGGGGCTCCTACAATGAGCAGTTCTTC.

The chain joins TRBV21-1 to TRBJ2-1; TRBD2 is taken as the D call from the table, unchecked against the DNA. TRBV21-1 is a listed pseudogene. The CDR3 totals 17 residues. CDR3 residues: CASSYRTSGYRANEQFF. In nucleotides, the CDR3 is TGTGCCAGCAGCTACCGGACTAGCGGGTACAGGGCCAATGAGCAGTTCTTC.

The chain uses TRBV10-3 and TRBJ2-3, with TRBD2 identical over 13 bases. CDR3 length equals 16 residues. Germline lookup yields CDR1 ENHRY and CDR2 SYGVKD. J lost 1 base, V lost 11 bases, and 9 bases had no gene match. CDR3 bases: TGTGCCTTCACCGGACTAGCGGGAGTGGGCACAGATACGCAGTATTTT. Residues: CAFTGLAGVGTDTQYF.

There are a few counts of this clonotype. J is TRBJ2-1 and V is TRBV7-9; 12 bases are a match to TRBD2. The CDR3 consists of 15 residues. The V segment lost 8 bases and the J segment 4 bases; nucleotides outside the gene matches: 6. CDR1 and CDR2 (germline): SEHNR, FQNEAQ (reference sequence). CDR3: CASSGGTSGYNEQFF. DNA for the CDR3: TGTGCCAGCTCTGGCGGGACTAGCGGGTACAATGAGCAGTTCTTC.

The V call is TRBV29-1, the J call TRBJ2-7, with 9 positions matching TRBD1. J was trimmed by 2 bases and V by 3 bases; bases with no gene match: 2. Germline V gene sequence: CDR1 SQVTM, CDR2 ANQGSEA. The CDR3 contains 13 residues. As DNA, the CDR3 is TGCAGCGTTGAGGGACAGGGCCCCTACGAGCAGTACTTC. This encodes CSVEGQGPYEQYF.

To note about this clonotype: A much larger clone lies one base from this, so it may be a read error. This chain joins TRBV2 and TRBJ2-3; the match to TRBD1 covers 7 bases. Germline CDR1 reads SNHLY; CDR2 reads FYNNEI. V lost 6 bases to trimming and J lost 1 base; unmatched junction nucleotides: 7. The CDR3 has 15 residues. The CDR3 DNA is TGTGCCAGCAGCGCCGGGACAGCACGCACAGATACGCAGTATTTT. Protein sequence: CASSAGTARTDTQYF.

The rearrangement uses TRBV4-3 and TRBJ2-7; D is perhaps TRBD2 (6 bases). CDR1 and CDR2 (germline): LGHNA, YSLEER. The CDR3 spans 13 residues. The V end lost 1 base, the J end lost 6 bases, and 10 bases lay between the germline ends. The CDR3 protein is CASSQGMGGEQYF. The CDR3 nucleotides are TGCGCCAGCAGCCAAGGTATGGGGGGCGAGCAGTACTTC.

J is TRBJ2-7 and V is TRBV4-3, with 9 bases lining up with TRBD1. CDR3 size: 15 residues. J lost 4 bases, V lost 4 bases, and 8 bases had no gene match. CDR1 is LGHNA and CDR2 is YSLEER in the germline V gene. This chain's CDR3 is CASSPGQGPRYEQYF. CDR3 coding DNA: TGCGCCAGCAGCCCGGGACAGGGACCCCGTTACGAGCAGTACTTC.

The J gene is TRBJ2-5, the V gene TRBV7-9; no definite D call. The CDR3 is 11 residues long. Trimming left V 5 bases short and J 1 base short, with 2 bases between. Looked up from germline, CDR1 is SEHNR and CDR2 is FQNEAQ (reference sequence). The CDR3 protein is CASSAQETQYF. CDR3 sequence (DNA): TGTGCCAGCAGCGCCCAAGAGACCCAGTACTTC.

This chain links TRBV27 with TRBJ2-7; TRBD2 agrees at 9 bases. This CDR3 is built from 14 residues. Trimming removed 3 bases from V and 7 bases from J; junction bases left unmatched: 7. Looked up from germline, CDR1 is MNHEY and CDR2 is SMNVEV (reference sequence). CDR3 amino acids: CASSFGGGAVEQYF. For the CDR3, the DNA is TGTGCCAGCAGTTTTGGCGGGGGGGCCGTGGAGCAGTACTTC.

The J gene is TRBJ1-5, the V gene TRBV19; no reliable D call. V lost 9 bases and J 2 bases, leaving 8 bases between the germline ends. The CDR3 contains 12 residues. In germline, CDR1 is LNHDA, CDR2 SQIVND (reference sequence). In DNA, the CDR3 is TGTGCCAGCAAGGACGGCAATCAGCCCCAGCATTTT. Encoded protein: CASKDGNQPQHF.

The rearrangement uses TRBV7-9 and TRBJ2-3; possible D gene TRBD1, 5 bases. Germline CDR1 and CDR2: SEHNR and FQNEAQ (reference sequence). Trimming pared 1 base from V and 5 bases from J, leaving 16 bases between. The CDR3 is 16 residues long. In DNA form, the CDR3 reads TGTGCCAGCAGCTTAGAGACCGGAAGGGGTCGAGATACGCAGTATTTT. Its translation is CASSLETGRGRDTQYF.

This clonotype has a count of ten or more. The chain recombines TRBV9 with TRBJ2-3; possible D gene TRBD2, 5 bases. Germline assignment: CDR1 SGDLS and CDR2 YYNGEE. The CDR3 runs to 16 residues. Trimming left V 3 bases short and J 4 bases short, with 18 bases between. CDR3 sequence: CASSETTSAIADTQYF. CDR3 nucleotides: TGTGCCAGCAGCGAAACCACTAGTGCGATTGCAGATACGCAGTATTTT.

At least ten counts were recorded for this clonotype. The DNA of the CDR3 is TGTGCCAGCAGCCCCCTCCTCAACTACAGGGAGGCCCCTCTCGAGCAGTACTTC. Its protein product is CASSPLLNYREAPLEQYF. The chain carries TRBV4-2 and TRBJ2-7; D possibly matches TRBD1 or TRBD2 (6 bases each). This CDR3 has 18 residues. CDR1 LGHNA and CDR2 YNFKEQ come from the germline V gene. Trimming took 4 bases from V and 6 from J, leaving 28 bases between them.

This clonotype was observed a single time. The gene calls are TRBV28 and TRBJ2-7; D unresolved. The V end lost 3 bases, the J end lost 9 bases, and 12 bases lay between the germline ends. CDR1 is MDHEN and CDR2 is SYDVKM in the germline V gene. CDR3 length: 12 residues. CDR3 in amino acids: CASSFRPRWQYF. The CDR3 DNA follows: TGTGCCAGCAGTTTTCGACCGCGATGGCAGTACTTC.

This clonotype turned up a few times. The CDR3 region is CASKGTSGSQETQYF. The CDR3 region has the DNA TGTGCCAGCAAAGGGACTAGCGGGTCCCAAGAGACCCAGTACTTC. The chain uses TRBV27 and TRBJ2-5; 12 nucleotides match TRBD2. CDR1 and CDR2 (germline): MNHEY, SMNVEV (reference sequence). The CDR3 covers 15 residues. V gave up 7 bases and J gave up 1 base; unmatched junction bases: 4.

This chain uses TRBV4-3 with TRBJ2-5; the D gene is possibly TRBD2 (5 bases). Per germline, CDR1 LGHNA and CDR2 YSLEER. The CDR3 is made up of 15 amino acids. With 0 bases removed from V and 5 bases from J, the gap between germline ends came to 13 bases. CDR3: CASSQDWTDKETQYF. The DNA of the CDR3 is TGCGCCAGCAGCCAAGACTGGACTGATAAGGAGACCCAGTACTTC.

This chain uses TRBV4-2 with TRBJ1-1; D is possibly TRBD1 (5 bases). The CDR3 runs to 14 residues. The germline V gene has CDR1 LGHNA and CDR2 YNFKEQ. The V and J ends lost 0 bases and 4 bases respectively, with 9 bases between them. The DNA for the CDR3 is TGTGCCAGCAGCCAAGATTTGGGGGGCACTGAAGCTTTCTTT. Protein: CASSQDLGGTEAFF.